The 10 T cell receptor beta chains below were found in one sample sequenced in a study of vaccination effects on CD4 cells after COVID-19. These TCRs' antigens remain unknown. Method: immunoSEQ multiplex PCR; TCRdb's copy keeps in-frame clones and lacks some. The table shows 70,000 or so clones, with 73% occurring only once. Antigen-specific CD4+ T cells were first expanded with viral peptide pools by the ViraFEST assay and only then sequenced. The authors isolated CD4+ T cells after about 10 days of culture. PCR showed that the person got SARS-CoV-2 infection at some point between March and December 2020. This specimen consisted of CD4+ T cells from PBMCs cultured with HIV peptides, obtained before COVID-19 vaccination. Specified subset: HIV-1 Nef peptide pool negative control/reference culture. These receptor sequences come from a human donor who had a prior SARS-CoV-2 infection.

The chain couples TRBV18 to TRBJ2-7, with D possibly matching TRBD1 (6 bases). Trimming removed 1 base at V and 2 bases at J, with 12 bases between. The CDR3 spans 15 residues. Germline lookup yields CDR1 KGHSH and CDR2 LQKENI. The CDR3 DNA sequence: TGTGCCAGCTCACCACAGGGACAACTAACCTACGAGCAGTACTTC. Translation gives CASSPQGQLTYEQYF.

The rearrangement uses TRBV15 and TRBJ1-2; 7 positions match TRBD1. The CDR3 is made up of 17 amino acids. With 0 bases clipped from V and 2 bases from J, the junction kept 9 bases outside the gene matches. Per the germline V gene, CDR1 is LNHNV and CDR2 is YYDKDF (reference sequence). The CDR3 sequence is CATSRDFVQGVNYGYTF. The CDR3 DNA is TGTGCCACCAGCAGAGACTTCGTTCAGGGGGTAAACTATGGCTACACCTTC.

The V and J genes are TRBV18 and TRBJ2-5; D remains unclear. Looked up from germline, CDR1 is KGHSH and CDR2 is LQKENI. The V gene lost 2 bases and the J gene lost 1 base, with 8 bases spanning the gap. CDR3 length: 14 amino acids. The CDR3 loop is CASSPSVTQETQYF. CDR3 bases: TGTGCCAGCTCACCATCGGTGACCCAAGAGACCCAGTACTTC.

The chain is built from TRBV6-5 and TRBJ1-1; perhaps TRBD1 as D (6 bases). Germline values: CDR1 MNHEY, CDR2 SVGAGI. Between the trimmed V and J ends, which lost 5 bases and 1 base, there was a span of 14 bases. The CDR3 consists of 15 residues. CDR3 DNA sequence: TGTGCCAGCAGTACTGATGGACAGACGAACACTGAAGCTTTCTTT. It specifies CASSTDGQTNTEAFF.

This clone has just one count. The chain joins TRBV19 to TRBJ2-5; 10 bases are a match to TRBD1. This CDR3 has 16 residues. V lost 4 bases, J lost 3 bases, and 8 bases stayed unmatched. From germline, CDR1 is LNHDA and CDR2 SQIVND (reference sequence). The CDR3 loop reads CASSTPGTGAKETQYF. In nucleotides, the CDR3 is TGTGCCAGTAGTACCCCCGGGACAGGGGCAAAAGAGACCCAGTACTTC.

The chain uses TRBV30 and TRBJ1-1; D unresolved. CDR3 length: 17 residues. Germline loops: CDR1 GTSNPN, CDR2 SVGIG (reference sequence). The V and J ends lost 2 bases and 1 base respectively, with 20 bases between them. This CDR3 is CAWSSRPLQARNTEAFF. As DNA, the CDR3 is TGTGCCTGGAGTTCCCGTCCTCTTCAGGCGAGGAACACTGAAGCTTTCTTT.

This clone has only a few counts. This chain connects TRBV5-1 to TRBJ2-1; 11 nucleotides match TRBD2. The length of the CDR3 is 15 residues. Germline V gene data show CDR1 as SGHRS and CDR2 as YFSETQ. Losses at the gene ends were 3 bases for V and 4 bases for J; bases not matched to a gene: 3. CDR3 bases: TGCGCCAGCAGCTATAGCGGGGGGGCGTACAATGAGCAGTTCTTC. It codes for CASSYSGGAYNEQFF. Supplemented by reference TRBV5-1 and TRBJ2-1, the full variable domain reads KAGVTQTPRYLIKTRGQQVTLSCSPISGHRSVSWYQQTPGQGLQFLFEYFSETQRNKGNFPGRFSGRQFSNSRSEMNVSTLELGDSALYLCASSYSGGAYNEQFFGPGTRLTVL.

The genes are TRBV7-9 and TRBJ2-2; TRBD1 is a possible D gene (6 bases). This CDR3 has 14 amino acids. Between the trimmed V and J ends, which lost 6 bases and 3 bases, there was a span of 11 bases. Germline V CDR1 and CDR2: SEHNR, FQNEAQ (reference sequence). For the CDR3, the DNA is TGTGCCAGCAGGGACAGCGATGACACCGGGGAGCTGTTTTTT. Its protein product is CASRDSDDTGELFF. Looking up the rest from reference TRBV7-9 and TRBJ2-2 gives the full variable domain: DTGVSQNPRHKITKRGQNVTFRCDPISEHNRLYWYRQTLGQGPEFLTYFQNEAQLEKSRLLSDRFSAERPKGSFSTLEIQRTEQGDSAMYLCASRDSDDTGELFFGEGSRLTVL.

In its sample, this clone was seen a few times. The V call is TRBV19, the J call TRBJ2-7; possibly TRBD1 or TRBD2 for D (5 bases each). The CDR3 runs 12 residues. V lost 5 bases and J lost 6, with 11 bases in between. Germline assignment: CDR1 LNHDA and CDR2 SQIVND (reference sequence). CDR3 DNA sequence: TGTGCCAGTAGTTCCAGAGGGGTCGAGCAGTACTTC. It yields the protein CASSSRGVEQYF. Full variable domain (rest looked up from reference TRBV19 and TRBJ2-7): DGGITQSPKYLFRKEGQNVTLSCEQNLNHDAMYWYRQDPGQGLRLIYYSQIVNDFQKGDIAEGYSVSREKKESFPLTVTSAQKNPTAFYLCASSSRGVEQYFGPGTRLTVT.

The gene calls are TRBV3-1 (or the pseudogene TRBV3-2) and TRBJ2-3; 9 positions agree with TRBD2. The CDR3 covers 17 residues. V lost 1 base, J lost 3 bases, and 8 bases stayed unmatched. Germline CDR1 and CDR2: LGHDT and YNNKEL (reference sequence). The CDR3 spells CASSQALSGSGTDTQYF. The CDR3 DNA sequence: TGTGCCAGCAGCCAAGCCCTTAGCGGGAGCGGTACAGATACGCAGTATTTT.